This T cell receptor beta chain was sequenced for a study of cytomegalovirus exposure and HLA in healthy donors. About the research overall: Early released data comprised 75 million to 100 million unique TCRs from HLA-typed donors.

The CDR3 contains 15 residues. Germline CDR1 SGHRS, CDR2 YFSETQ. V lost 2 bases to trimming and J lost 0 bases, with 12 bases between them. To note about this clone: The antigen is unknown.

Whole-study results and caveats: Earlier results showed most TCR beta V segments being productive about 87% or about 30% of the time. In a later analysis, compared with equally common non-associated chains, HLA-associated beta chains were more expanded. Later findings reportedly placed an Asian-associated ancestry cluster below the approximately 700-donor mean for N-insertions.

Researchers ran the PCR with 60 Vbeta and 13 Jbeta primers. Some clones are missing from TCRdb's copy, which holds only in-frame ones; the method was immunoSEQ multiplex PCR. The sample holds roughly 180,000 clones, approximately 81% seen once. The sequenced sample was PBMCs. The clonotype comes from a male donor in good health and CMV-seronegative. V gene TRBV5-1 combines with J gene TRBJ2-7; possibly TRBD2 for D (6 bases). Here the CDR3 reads CASSFGGVLSYEQYF. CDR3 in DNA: TGCGCCAGCAGCTTCGGAGGGGTGCTCTCCTACGAGCAGTACTTC.